The entry below gives a single T cell receptor beta chain sequence along with its context. Its recognized antigen is unknown. No base quality values were provided; no much bigger clone lies one nucleotide off. The sequencer listed for this sample is Illumina HiSeq 2500. TCR beta libraries were prepared by quantitative 5'-RACE with molecular barcodes. As for how the authors treated the data: To identify disease-linked TCR variants, a new computational method was used, one built on a probabilistic model of VDJ rearrangement. In-frame beta chains were kept once TCRdb had trimmed the public reads at Q25 with fastp and called clones with MiXCR. Every CDR3 protein is listed once, alongside the most common genes and DNA of its rows. Here the V and J calls rest on TCRdb's processing, not on the authors' analysis. In all, the sample holds under 850,000 distinct CDR3 sequences, and 15% to 20% of those were seen once. In total, the top ten clones hold around 19% of the sample.

The junction carries 12 bases between V and J, which are trimmed by 6 bases and 2 bases respectively. Counted from cysteine to phenylalanine, this CDR3 has 14 amino acids. Solely the CDR3 DNA is kept, with 42 bases framed from the first base. The sample is drawn from a study of CD8 T cells in ankylosing spondylitis (dated by TCRdb to between 2016 and 2019). At the level of the whole study: The study profiled T cell receptor beta repertoires in healthy donors and ankylosing spondylitis patients to find disease-linked TCR variants. The whole study cohort included under 140 healthy donors and 20 to 30 ankylosing spondylitis patients. Peripheral blood samples were taken, and synovial fluid was additionally collected from ankylosing spondylitis patients. Findings and caveats that apply to the study as a whole: Blood from ankylosing spondylitis patients appeared to be characterized by a TCR beta motif made up of about 8 highly homologous amino acid variants. Some TCR beta motif variants had previously been reported in synovial fluid and blood of reactive arthritis patients, which suggested common disease-initiation mechanisms. A CD8+ phenotype was shown by the disease-linked clones, which were found at relatively low frequencies in peripheral blood. The disease-linked clones were reported to be significantly enriched in matched synovial fluid samples from ankylosing spondylitis patients.

Material for sequencing was blood, either unsorted or a sorted T cell fraction (not recorded which). This receptor was taken from a male donor with ankylosing spondylitis. The rearranged segments are TRBV12-3 or TRBV12-4 and TRBJ2-3, with the D assignment possibly TRBD1 or TRBD2, given 5 matching bases for each. Here the CDR3 is given as CASSTGAHTDTQYF. The DNA is as follows: TGTGCCAGCAGCACCGGGGCACACACAGATACGCAGTATTTT.